Below, 25 T cell receptor beta chains from the same sample are listed, as sequenced in a study of CD8 T cells in Susac syndrome. Random hexamers were used to reverse transcribe about 0.5 to 1 ug of RNA. A single record per CDR3 protein comes from TCRdb applying MiXCR to the immunoSEQ multiplex PCR reads. The sample gives over 150,000 distinct CDR3 sequences, nearly 95% of which show up once; 0.085% to 0.095% is in the top ten. Sequenced sample: CD4+ T cells from PBMCs. Every receptor here comes from a human donor with multiple sclerosis.

J is TRBJ2-3 and V is TRBV10-3, with 7 bases matching TRBD1. V lost 5 bases to trimming and J lost 2 bases; unmatched junction nucleotides: 4. CDR3 length equals 14 residues. Germline CDR1 ENHRY, CDR2 SYGVKD. The CDR3 region is CAISTDRDTDTQYF. The CDR3 nucleotides are TGTGCCATCAGTACCGACAGGGACACAGATACGCAGTATTTT.

V gene TRBV5-1 combines with J gene TRBJ1-5; D gene uncertain. V was cut by 0 bases and J by 2 bases, with 12 bases left in between. This CDR3 comprises 16 residues. The germline V gene encodes CDR1 SGHRS and CDR2 YFSETQ. The CDR3 region has the DNA TGCGCCAGCAGCTTGGATCGTGCGGGTGGCAATCAGCCCCAGCATTTT. Translating it yields CASSLDRAGGNQPQHF.

The chain recombines TRBV6-2 or TRBV6-3 with TRBJ2-3, with 11 bases matching TRBD2. V shed 6 bases and J 2 bases; nucleotides not matched to a gene: 7. This CDR3 has 16 amino acids. Germline V CDR1 and CDR2: MNHEY, SVGEGT. The CDR3 DNA reads as TGTGCCAGCAGAACTGGACTAGCGGGTGTCACAGATACGCAGTATTTT. Its protein product is CASRTGLAGVTDTQYF.

This chain connects TRBV29-1 to TRBJ2-1; TRBD2 aligns across 11 bases. With 5 bases clipped from V and 4 bases from J, the junction kept 1 base outside the gene matches. The CDR3 contains 13 residues. Per the germline V gene, CDR1 is SQVTM and CDR2 is ANQGSEA. CDR3 DNA sequence: TGCAGCGTTACTAGCGGGGGTTACAATGAGCAGTTCTTC. This encodes CSVTSGGYNEQFF.

The chain has TRBV6-1 and TRBJ2-1; a possible D gene is TRBD1 (5 bases). V gave up 5 bases and J gave up 7 bases, with 21 bases separating them. CDR1 is MNHNS and CDR2 is SASEGT in the germline V gene. The CDR3 totals 16 residues. For the CDR3, the DNA is TGTGCCAGCAGTCCGCTCCAGGGTCGCGGTTGGAATGAGCAGTTCTTC. Translation: CASSPLQGRGWNEQFF.

The count of this clonotype is one. The V gene is TRBV29-1, the J gene TRBJ2-1; TRBD2 might be the D (6 bases). Looked up from germline, CDR1 is SQVTM and CDR2 is ANQGSEA. V was pared by 3 bases and J by 4 bases, with 13 bases between. This CDR3 has 14 residues. Here the CDR3 reads CSVDLGRGYNEQFF. The CDR3 DNA follows: TGCAGCGTTGACCTCGGGCGGGGATACAATGAGCAGTTCTTC.

The V and J genes are TRBV9 and TRBJ2-3; D uncertain. Trimming left V 0 bases short and J 6 bases short, with 5 bases between. Germline CDR1 reads SGDLS; CDR2 reads YYNGEE. This CDR3 spans 12 amino acids. The CDR3, as DNA: TGTGCCAGCAGCGTAGGGAAGGATACGCAGTATTTT. This translates into CASSVGKDTQYF.

This clonotype turned up a few times. V and J are TRBV20-1 and TRBJ2-7; 7 bases align to TRBD2. Germline CDR1 reads DFQATT; CDR2 reads SNEGSKA (reference sequence). This CDR3 is 14 amino acids long. V lost 2 bases, J lost 1 base, and 5 bases stayed unmatched. CDR3 sequence reads: CSARSGGVSYEQYF. The CDR3 nucleotides are TGCAGTGCTAGATCGGGGGGAGTATCCTACGAGCAGTACTTC.

The chain is built from TRBV7-8 and TRBJ2-7, with a weak D call TRBD2 (6 bases). The CDR3 runs to 13 residues. Germline-derived CDR1 and CDR2 are SGHVS and FQNEAQ. V lost 5 bases to trimming and J lost 8 bases, with 16 bases between them. The CDR3 DNA reads as TGTGCCAGCAGCGGGACTTCGCCGGAGAAGCAGTACTTC. Its translation is CASSGTSPEKQYF.

The chain is built from TRBV29-1 and TRBJ2-3; 9 nucleotides match TRBD1. This CDR3 contains 16 residues. Germline V gene sequence: CDR1 SQVTM, CDR2 ANQGSEA. Losses at the gene ends were 7 bases for V and 4 bases for J; bases not matched to a gene: 15. For the CDR3, the DNA is TGCAGCGAAAGAGCCCTCGGGACAGGGCAGGCAGATACGCAGTATTTT. Its protein product is CSERALGTGQADTQYF.

The genes are TRBV7-3 and TRBJ2-3; the D gene is possibly TRBD1 (6 bases). The germline CDR1 and CDR2 sequences are SGHTA and FQGTGA. V lost 2 bases and J lost 2, with 8 bases in between. The CDR3 length is 14 residues. In DNA form, the CDR3 reads TGTGCCAGCAGCTTAGGGGACACCACAGATACGCAGTATTTT. Residues: CASSLGDTTDTQYF.

The chain has TRBV3-1 and TRBJ1-1, with 8 bases identical to TRBD1. The CDR3 sequence is 15 residues long. Germline-derived CDR1 and CDR2 are LGHDT and YNNKEL (reference sequence). The V and J ends lost 4 bases and 4 bases, in that order; junction bases with no gene match: 8. CDR3 DNA: TGTGCCAGCAGCCCCGGGGCAGGGGGCTTCACTGAAGCTTTCTTT. Translated: CASSPGAGGFTEAFF.

The rearrangement links TRBV15 to TRBJ2-3; D is ambiguous. The ends were cut back, 10 bases at V and 2 bases at J, with 13 bases in the middle. The CDR3 has 13 residues. Germline CDR1 and CDR2: LNHNV and YYDKDF (reference sequence). CDR3 nucleotides: TGTGCCAGCGCTCATGGGAACACAGATACGCAGTATTTT. Its protein product is CASAHGNTDTQYF.

For the CDR3, the DNA is TGCGCCAGCAGCCCGACTAGCGGGAGTGTGACAGATACGCAGTATTTT. This encodes CASSPTSGSVTDTQYF. This chain uses TRBV4-1 with TRBJ2-3; 12 positions match TRBD2. Germline lookup yields CDR1 MGHRA and CDR2 YSYEKL. V was clipped by 4 bases and J by 3 bases; unmatched bases: 5. The CDR3 length is 16 residues.

The V and J genes are TRBV3-1 and TRBJ2-1, with 10 bases lining up with TRBD2. From germline, CDR1 is LGHDT and CDR2 YNNKEL (reference sequence). The CDR3 spans 15 residues. The junction had 9 bases not matched to a gene; V was cut back by 10 bases and J by 3 bases. Here the CDR3 reads CATQTGTSVYNEQFF. Here the CDR3 DNA reads TGTGCCACCCAAACAGGGACTAGCGTCTACAATGAGCAGTTCTTC.

The V and J genes are TRBV20-1 and TRBJ1-1; no reliable D call. Trimming left V 1 base short and J 10 bases short, with 13 bases between. Germline V gene sequence: CDR1 DFQATT, CDR2 SNEGSKA (reference sequence). This CDR3 has 12 amino acids. The CDR3 loop is CSARGAGQAAFF. In nucleotides, the CDR3 is TGCAGTGCTAGAGGGGCCGGGCAGGCAGCTTTCTTT.

The chain is built from TRBV29-1 and TRBJ2-3; perhaps TRBD1 as D (7 bases). Germline V gives CDR1 SQVTM, CDR2 ANQGSEA. Trimming left V 7 bases short and J 6 bases short, with 17 bases between. The CDR3 extends over 13 amino acids. The CDR3, as DNA: TGCAGCGCCGGCGGAGGGGGCGGCGATACGCAGTATTTT. Residues: CSAGGGGGDTQYF.

CDR3 DNA: TGCAGTGCTAGAGATGCGGGAAGGGGGAATGAGCAGTTCTTC. This encodes CSARDAGRGNEQFF. The V and J genes are TRBV20-1 and TRBJ2-1; D assignment may be TRBD1 or TRBD2 (6 bases each). The CDR3 consists of 14 residues. In germline, CDR1 is DFQATT, CDR2 SNEGSKA (reference sequence). Deletions cut 0 bases from V and 7 bases from J, with 13 bases between.

This CDR3 is CASSRKGGQYQETQYF. For the CDR3, the DNA is TGTGCCAGCAGCCGGAAAGGGGGGCAGTACCAAGAGACCCAGTACTTC. The chain employs TRBV3-1 and TRBJ2-5; the D gene could be TRBD1 or TRBD2 (6 bases each). CDR3 length: 16 residues. The ends were cut back, 4 bases at V and 0 bases at J, with 15 bases in the middle. Looked up from germline, CDR1 is LGHDT and CDR2 is YNNKEL (reference sequence).

Here the CDR3 DNA reads TGCGCCAGCAGCGTGGGACAGCCCTATGGCTACACCTTC. Translated: CASSVGQPYGYTF. This sequence joins TRBV5-1 and TRBJ1-2, with 7 bases matching TRBD1. The J segment lost 4 bases and the V segment lost 4 bases, leaving 4 bases of the junction unmatched. Looked up from germline, CDR1 is SGHRS and CDR2 is YFSETQ. This CDR3 is built from 13 residues.

The chain has TRBV20-1 and TRBJ2-5; D ambiguous. CDR1 and CDR2 from the germline V gene are DFQATT and SNEGSKA (reference sequence). Trimming stripped 2 bases from V and 5 bases from J, with 9 bases between. The CDR3 spans 12 residues. Written as DNA, the CDR3 is TGCAGTGCTAGAAAGAACCTCGAGACCCAGTACTTC. This translates into CSARKNLETQYF.

The rearrangement joins TRBV20-1 to TRBJ2-7, with TRBD2 matching over 7 bases. V dropped 6 bases and J dropped 9; count of bases not matched to a gene: 11. The CDR3 has 12 residues. The germline V gene encodes CDR1 DFQATT and CDR2 SNEGSKA (reference sequence). Here the CDR3 DNA reads TGCAGTGCCGGCCAGGGAGGGGTCGGGCAGTACTTC. Its translation: CSAGQGGVGQYF.

V is TRBV29-1 and J is TRBJ2-3; 9 positions match TRBD1. Germline assignment: CDR1 SQVTM and CDR2 ANQGSEA. This CDR3 has 13 amino acids. The J segment lost 6 bases and the V segment lost 5 bases, leaving 6 bases of the junction unmatched. The chain's CDR3 is CSVWTGVGDTQYF. The CDR3 DNA sequence: TGCAGCGTTTGGACAGGGGTTGGGGATACGCAGTATTTT.

The chain joins TRBV20-1 to TRBJ1-5, with D tentatively TRBD1 (5 bases). The CDR3 extends over 14 amino acids. The germline V and J ends were trimmed by 3 bases and 7 bases, with 16 bases remaining between them. CDR1 and CDR2 (germline): DFQATT, SNEGSKA (reference sequence). The CDR3 region has the DNA TGCAGTGCTAGTTTTGGGCAGGGAGGACAGCCCCAGCATTTT. Protein: CSASFGQGGQPQHF.

This chain uses TRBV12-3 or TRBV12-4 with TRBJ2-1; 7 positions match TRBD2. J lost 5 bases, V lost 2 bases, and 6 bases had no gene match. This CDR3 is 15 amino acids long. The CDR3 region has the DNA TGTGCCAGCAGTTTATATTCGGGGGGAGACAATGAGCAGTTCTTC. Translated: CASSLYSGGDNEQFF.